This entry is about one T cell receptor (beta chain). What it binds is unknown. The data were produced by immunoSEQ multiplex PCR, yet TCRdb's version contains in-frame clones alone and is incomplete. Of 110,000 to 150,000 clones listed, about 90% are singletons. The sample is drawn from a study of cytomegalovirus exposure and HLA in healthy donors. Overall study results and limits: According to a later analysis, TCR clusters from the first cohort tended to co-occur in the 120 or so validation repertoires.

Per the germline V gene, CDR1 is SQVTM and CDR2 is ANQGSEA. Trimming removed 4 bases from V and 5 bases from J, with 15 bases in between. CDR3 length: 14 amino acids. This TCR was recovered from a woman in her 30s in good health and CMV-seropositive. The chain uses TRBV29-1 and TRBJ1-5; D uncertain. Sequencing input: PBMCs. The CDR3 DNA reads TGCAGCGTTGCCTGGGGAGTAGGTGATCAGCCCCAGCATTTT. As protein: CSVAWGVGDQPQHF.